This T cell receptor beta chain comes out of a study of blood T cell repertoires in COVID-19. Libraries were prepared by immunoSEQ multiplex PCR; TCRdb keeps only in-frame clonotypes and omits some of them. Seen here are fewer than 150,000 clones, 65% to 90% observed once, and the top ten hold around 2.9%. The germline V gene has CDR1 SGHRS and CDR2 YFSETQ. Trimming took 4 bases from V and 5 from J, leaving 18 bases between them. CDR3 length: 15 residues. The chain is built from TRBV5-1 and TRBJ1-2, with D maybe TRBD1 (5 bases). This receptor was obtained from a man between 50 and 59 years old with acute or convalescent COVID-19. Sample: peripheral blood. DNA for the CDR3: TGCGCCAGCAGCCTGACAGAGGTCGCGGATTATGGCTACACCTTC. This sequence encodes CASSLTEVADYGYTF.